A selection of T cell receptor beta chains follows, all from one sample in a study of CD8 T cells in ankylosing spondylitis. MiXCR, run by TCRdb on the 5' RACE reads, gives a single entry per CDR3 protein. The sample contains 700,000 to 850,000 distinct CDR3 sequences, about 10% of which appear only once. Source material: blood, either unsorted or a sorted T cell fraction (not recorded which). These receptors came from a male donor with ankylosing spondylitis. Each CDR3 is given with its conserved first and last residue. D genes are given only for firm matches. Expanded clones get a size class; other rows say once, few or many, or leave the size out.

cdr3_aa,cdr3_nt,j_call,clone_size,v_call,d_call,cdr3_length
CASTLGGGGSHYGYTF,TGTGCCAGCACCCTCGGTGGAGGGGGCTCCCACTATGGCTACACCTTC,TRBJ1-2,.,TRBV12-3/TRBV12-4,TRBD1,16
CASSLAIRDYEQYF,TGTGCCAGCAGCTTAGCGATTCGGGACTACGAGCAGTACTTC,TRBJ2-7,many,TRBV7-2,.,14
CASSLRKGGGNSNQPQHF,TGTGCCAGCAGCTTAAGGAAAGGCGGAGGAAACAGCAATCAGCCCCAGCATTTT,TRBJ1-5,.,TRBV7-6,.,18
CSAFRSGRTDTQYF,TGCAGTGCTTTCCGTAGCGGGAGAACAGATACGCAGTATTTT,TRBJ2-3,few,TRBV20-1,TRBD2,14
CSAGLTGNTIYF,TGCAGCGCCGGACTGACTGGAAACACCATATATTTT,TRBJ1-3,few,TRBV29-1,.,12
CSAEGEGYNEQFF,TGCAGTGCCGAGGGGGAGGGGTACAATGAGCAGTTCTTC,TRBJ2-1,many,TRBV20-1,.,13
CSAVHSGANVLTF,TGCAGTGCCGTCCACTCTGGGGCCAACGTCCTGACTTTC,TRBJ2-6,many,TRBV20-1,.,13
CASSLEGRFGREQFF,TGCGCCAGCAGCTTGGAGGGTCGGTTTGGGAGGGAGCAGTTCTTC,TRBJ2-1,.,TRBV5-1,.,15
CSPRATGKETQYF,TGCAGTCCCCGGGCCACGGGAAAAGAGACCCAGTACTTC,TRBJ2-5,.,TRBV20-1,.,13
CASSEALFPGDEQYF,TGCGCCAGCAGTGAGGCGCTGTTTCCGGGAGACGAGCAGTACTTC,TRBJ2-7,.,TRBV10-2,.,15
CASSSQTSGANVLTF,TGCGCCAGCAGCTCTCAAACCTCTGGGGCCAACGTCCTGACTTTC,TRBJ2-6,few,TRBV5-1,.,15
CASSWIGANIQYF,TGTGCCAGCAGCTGGATCGGGGCCAACATTCAGTACTTC,TRBJ2-4,many,TRBV7-2,.,13
CASSLRLLAVHYEQYF,TGCGCCAGCAGCTTGAGGCTCCTAGCGGTCCACTACGAGCAGTACTTC,TRBJ2-7,once,TRBV5-1,TRBD2,16
CASKQGVNQPQHF,TGTGCCAGTAAGCAGGGGGTCAATCAGCCCCAGCATTTT,TRBJ1-5,few,TRBV10-3,TRBD1,13
CASSPDTRLEKLFF,TGTGCCAGCTCACCCGACACCCGTTTGGAAAAACTGTTTTTT,TRBJ1-4,.,TRBV18,.,14
CASSQVINSPNYGYTF,TGCGCCAGCAGCCAAGTAATCAACAGCCCTAACTATGGCTACACCTTC,TRBJ1-2,.,TRBV4-3,.,16
CASSITRENTGELFF,TGTGCCAGCAGCATTACAAGGGAGAACACCGGGGAGCTGTTTTTT,TRBJ2-2,.,TRBV7-2,.,15
CSARVLGLAMEHEQFF,TGCAGTGCTAGAGTACTGGGACTAGCGATGGAACATGAGCAGTTCTTC,TRBJ2-1,.,TRBV20-1,TRBD2,16
CSARTGWYEQYF,TGCAGCGCCCGGACGGGGTGGTACGAGCAGTACTTC,TRBJ2-7,many,TRBV29-1,.,12
CSAKKGPLYNEQFF,TGCAGTGCTAAAAAGGGACCTCTCTACAATGAGCAGTTCTTC,TRBJ2-1,.,TRBV20-1,.,14
CSVRRADYEQYF,TGCAGCGTCCGGCGTGCAGACTACGAGCAGTACTTC,TRBJ2-7,.,TRBV29-1,.,12
CASRGQNIQYF,TGTGCCAGCAGAGGACAGAACATTCAGTACTTC,TRBJ2-4,few,TRBV2,.,11
CASSFSIRGAQETQYF,TGTGCCAGCAGTTTCTCGATCAGGGGTGCCCAAGAGACCCAGTACTTC,TRBJ2-5,.,TRBV27,.,16
CASSLVTSGNEQFF,TGTGCCAGCAGCTTAGTGACTAGCGGCAATGAGCAGTTCTTC,TRBJ2-1,few,TRBV11-2,TRBD2,14
CASGLAKAAGVGANVLTF,TGTGCTAGTGGTTTAGCTAAAGCCGCGGGTGTTGGGGCCAACGTCCTGACTTTC,TRBJ2-6,few,TRBV12-5,.,18
CASSLTASEQYF,TGCGCCAGCAGCTTGACGGCTTCCGAGCAGTACTTC,TRBJ2-7,many,TRBV5-1,.,12
CASRTRLAVSDTQYF,TGTGCCTCGCGAACGAGACTAGCGGTGTCAGATACGCAGTATTTT,TRBJ2-3,.,TRBV10-3,TRBD2,15
CASRCVECYEQYF,TGTGCCAGCAGGTGTGTCGAATGCTACGAGCAGTACTTC,TRBJ2-7,few,TRBV6-6,.,13
CASSRNRMSPYNEQFF,TGTGCCAGTAGTAGGAACAGGATGTCCCCATACAATGAGCAGTTCTTC,TRBJ2-1,.,TRBV19,.,16
CASSVETGMNTEAFF,TGTGCCAGCAGCGTGGAGACAGGGATGAACACTGAAGCTTTCTTT,TRBJ1-1,few,TRBV9,TRBD1,15
CASSRPLAGSYNEQFF,TGCGCCAGCAGCAGGCCCCTAGCGGGAAGCTACAATGAGCAGTTCTTC,TRBJ2-1,.,TRBV5-1,TRBD2,16
CASSQDAGRNTEAFF,TGCGCCAGCAGCCAAGATGCAGGGCGCAACACTGAAGCTTTCTTT,TRBJ1-1,.,TRBV4-3,.,15
CASSQDGVRAGEAFF,TGCGCCAGCAGCCAAGATGGGGTTCGGGCAGGTGAAGCTTTCTTT,TRBJ1-1,few,TRBV4-3,.,15
CSASVAFGTGELFF,TGCAGTGCTAGTGTCGCCTTCGGGACCGGGGAGCTGTTTTTT,TRBJ2-2,many,TRBV20-1,.,14
CASSQDSWGGELFF,TGCGCCAGCAGCCAGGACTCCTGGGGCGGGGAGCTGTTTTTT,TRBJ2-2,.,TRBV5-1,.,14
CASTGYQGSGANVLTF,TGTGCCAGCACAGGATATCAGGGGTCTGGGGCCAACGTCCTGACTTTC,TRBJ2-6,few,TRBV2,.,16
CATSDPGFGQPQHF,TGTGCCACCTCCGATCCAGGGTTTGGTCAGCCCCAGCATTTT,TRBJ1-5,many,TRBV24-1,.,14
CASSLGGSDTQYF,TGTGCCAGCAGCTTAGGAGGGTCAGATACGCAGTATTTT,TRBJ2-3,many,TRBV7-9,.,13
CASAKGDSHDAQPQHF,TGCGCCAGCGCGAAGGGGGACAGCCATGACGCTCAGCCCCAGCATTTT,TRBJ1-5,few,TRBV5-1,TRBD1,16
CAWSRQTRTEAFF,TGTGCCTGGAGTCGACAAACGAGGACTGAAGCTTTCTTT,TRBJ1-1,.,TRBV30,.,13
CSARDFSERMFF,TGCAGTGCTAGAGATTTTTCTGAACGAATGTTTTTT,TRBJ1-4,.,TRBV20-1,.,12
CASSLAAQSAYNSPLHF,TGTGCCAGCAGCTTAGCCGCTCAGTCCGCATATAATTCACCCCTCCACTTT,TRBJ1-6,few,TRBV7-6,.,17
CSAMVVGAGYQETQYF,TGCAGTGCTATGGTAGTGGGGGCCGGGTACCAAGAGACCCAGTACTTC,TRBJ2-5,.,TRBV20-1,.,16
CASSLKTGVNYGYTF,TGTGCCAGCAGTCTAAAGACAGGGGTGAACTATGGCTACACCTTC,TRBJ1-2,.,TRBV27,TRBD1,15
CSASSIAYEQYF,TGCAGTGCTAGTTCCATAGCCTACGAGCAGTACTTC,TRBJ2-7,.,TRBV20-1,.,12
CASIPGGTTYEQYF,TGTGCCAGCATCCCGGGTGGGACTACCTACGAGCAGTACTTC,TRBJ2-7,few,TRBV28,TRBD2,14
CASRGDDGGETQYF,TGTGCCAGCAGGGGTGATGATGGGGGTGAGACCCAGTACTTC,TRBJ2-5,.,TRBV2,.,14
CASSQGSGQETQYF,TGTGCCAGCAGCCAAGGATCGGGCCAAGAGACCCAGTACTTC,TRBJ2-5,few,TRBV3-1,.,14
CASRSTVPEAFF,TGTGCCAGCAGATCAACAGTGCCTGAAGCTTTCTTT,TRBJ1-1,many,TRBV28,.,12
CASRTPYGYTF,TGTGCCAGCCGGACCCCCTATGGCTACACCTTC,TRBJ1-2,few,TRBV27,.,11
CAISESIQGEETQYF,TGTGCCATCAGTGAGTCGATCCAGGGAGAAGAGACCCAGTACTTC,TRBJ2-5,.,TRBV10-3,.,15
CASSLGGTEQPQHF,TGTGCCAGCAGCTTAGGGGGTACGGAGCAGCCCCAGCATTTT,TRBJ1-5,few,TRBV5-8,.,14
CASSLGVQGAYEQYF,TGTGCCAGCAGCTTAGGGGTACAGGGTGCTTACGAGCAGTACTTC,TRBJ2-7,few,TRBV7-2,.,15
CASSQDRLAGDGEQFF,TGTGCCAGCAGCCAAGATCGACTAGCGGGAGACGGGGAGCAGTTCTTC,TRBJ2-1,.,TRBV4-2,TRBD2,16
CCARYGSGRGGRDEQYF,TGCTGTGCTAGGTACGGGAGCGGGAGAGGAGGGCGGGACGAGCAGTACTTC,TRBJ2-7,.,TRBV20-1,TRBD2,17
CASSQGGGGYGETQYF,TGTGCCAGCAGCCAGGGCGGAGGGGGGTACGGAGAGACCCAGTACTTC,TRBJ2-5,few,TRBV4-2,.,16
CASSHQSNRDTNEKLFF,TGCGCCAGCAGCCACCAATCTAACAGGGACACTAATGAAAAACTGTTTTTT,TRBJ1-4,few,TRBV4-3,.,17
CASSLRQGYSGELFF,TGTGCCAGCAGCCTTCGACAGGGGTACTCCGGGGAGCTGTTTTTT,TRBJ2-2,.,TRBV11-2,TRBD1,15
CASSFWPTNEKLFF,TGTGCCAGCAGTTTTTGGCCAACTAATGAAAAACTGTTTTTT,TRBJ1-4,.,TRBV12-3/TRBV12-4,.,14